This T cell receptor (beta chain) was obtained from a study of blood T cell repertoires in COVID-19. Study information: PBMCs, B-cell-depleted T cells, or T cells were the source of the cDNA or gDNA that made up the material.

Germline V gene sequence: CDR1 MDHEN, CDR2 SYDVKM. V was pared by 5 bases and J by 5 bases, with 7 bases between. The CDR3 is 12 amino acids. Authors' processing steps: Amplified reference gene primers provided the basis for estimating nucleated cell counts. Some clones are missing from TCRdb's copy, which holds only in-frame ones; the method was immunoSEQ multiplex PCR. V and J calls and clone size are as listed in that table; D and trimming were resolved from the DNA. The sample consists of 85,000 to 110,000 clones, around 92% of them appearing once. Sequencing input: peripheral blood. This rearrangement joins TRBV28 to TRBJ1-5; D call uncertain. The source is a woman aged 55-75 years with acute or convalescent COVID-19. Written as DNA, the CDR3 is TGTGCCAGCAGTGACTTCGATCAGCCCCAGCATTTT. Its translation: CASSDFDQPQHF. The full variable domain, completed using reference TRBV28 and TRBJ1-5, is DVKVTQSSRYLVKRTGEKVFLECVQDMDHENMFWYRQDPGLGLRLIYFSYDVKMKEKGDIPEGYSVSREKKERFSLILESASTNQTSMYLCASSDFDQPQHFGDGTRLSIL.